This TCR beta chain was sequenced during a study of T cell responses to AZD1222 COVID-19 vaccine. Study results and limitations: Among vaccine-associated CD4 TCRs, coverage spanned spike, with dominance at 160-218 and 743-854. The donors showed a predominance of white British ancestry and of females, with possible underestimation of clonal diversity. Reports say nearly half of spike-specific TCRs go after unmutated variant regions.

With respect to this clone: Its antigen remains unknown.

Profiled with immunoSEQ multiplex PCR; TCRdb holds only in-frame clones, not every one. This table holds around 180,000 clones, about nine tenths found once. This CDR3 contains 14 residues. The trim removed 6 bases at V and 10 bases at J, leaving 11 bases unmatched. Germline CDR1 and CDR2: LNHDA and SQIVND (reference sequence). This clonotype originated in an adult in good health. The V and J genes are TRBV19 and TRBJ2-1; 8 bases are a match to TRBD2. The specimen was peripheral blood, collected on day 0 of AZD1222 vaccination. The CDR3 reads CASRGVAGSSEQFF. In DNA, the CDR3 is TGTGCCAGTAGGGGCGTAGCGGGAAGTTCGGAGCAGTTCTTC.